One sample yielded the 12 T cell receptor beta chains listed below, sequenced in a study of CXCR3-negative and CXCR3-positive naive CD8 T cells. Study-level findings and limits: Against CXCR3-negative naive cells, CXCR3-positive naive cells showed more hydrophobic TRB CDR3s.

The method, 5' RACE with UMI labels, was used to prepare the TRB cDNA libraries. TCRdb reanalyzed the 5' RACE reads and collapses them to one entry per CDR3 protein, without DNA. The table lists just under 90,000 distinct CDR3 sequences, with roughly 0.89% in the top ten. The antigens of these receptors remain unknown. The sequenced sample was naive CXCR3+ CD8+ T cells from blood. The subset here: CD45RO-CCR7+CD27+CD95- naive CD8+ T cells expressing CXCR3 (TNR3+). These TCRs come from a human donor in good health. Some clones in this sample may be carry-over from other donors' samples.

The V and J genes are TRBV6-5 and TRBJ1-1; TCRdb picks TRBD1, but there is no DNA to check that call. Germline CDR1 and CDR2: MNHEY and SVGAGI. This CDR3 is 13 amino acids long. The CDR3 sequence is CASRDRGYTEAFF.

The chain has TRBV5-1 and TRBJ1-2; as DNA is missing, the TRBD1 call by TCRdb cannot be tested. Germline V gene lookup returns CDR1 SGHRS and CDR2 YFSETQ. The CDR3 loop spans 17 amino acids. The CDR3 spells CASSLSRWDGTNYGYTF.

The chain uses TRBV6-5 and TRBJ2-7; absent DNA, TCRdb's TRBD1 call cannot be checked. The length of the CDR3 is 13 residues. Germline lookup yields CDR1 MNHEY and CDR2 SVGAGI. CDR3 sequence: CASSYVSGDEQYF.

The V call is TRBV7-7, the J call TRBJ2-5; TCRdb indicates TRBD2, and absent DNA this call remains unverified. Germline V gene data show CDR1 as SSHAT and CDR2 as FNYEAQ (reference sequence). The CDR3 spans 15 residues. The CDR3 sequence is CASSLSVAGDETQYF.

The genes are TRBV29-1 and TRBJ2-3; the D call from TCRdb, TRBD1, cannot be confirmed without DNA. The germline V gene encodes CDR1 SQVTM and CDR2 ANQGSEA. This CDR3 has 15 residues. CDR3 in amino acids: CSVEDSEGAPDTQYF.

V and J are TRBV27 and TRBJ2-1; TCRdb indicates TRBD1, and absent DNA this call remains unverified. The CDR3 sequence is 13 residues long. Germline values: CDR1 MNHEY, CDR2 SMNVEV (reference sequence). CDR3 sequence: CASSPILGDEQFF.

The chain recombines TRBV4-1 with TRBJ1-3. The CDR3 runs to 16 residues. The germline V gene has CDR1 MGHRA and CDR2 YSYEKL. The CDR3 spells CASSQLYDNSGNTIYF.

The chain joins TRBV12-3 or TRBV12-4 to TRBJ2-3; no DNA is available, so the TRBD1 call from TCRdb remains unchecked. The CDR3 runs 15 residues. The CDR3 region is CASNSPGPSTDTQYF.

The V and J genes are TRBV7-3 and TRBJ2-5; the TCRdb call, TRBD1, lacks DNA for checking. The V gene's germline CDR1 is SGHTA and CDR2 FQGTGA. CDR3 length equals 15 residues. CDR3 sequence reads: CASSLDGAGGKTQYF.

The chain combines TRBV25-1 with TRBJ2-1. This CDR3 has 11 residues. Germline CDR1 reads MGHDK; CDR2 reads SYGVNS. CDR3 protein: CASSYNKEQFF.

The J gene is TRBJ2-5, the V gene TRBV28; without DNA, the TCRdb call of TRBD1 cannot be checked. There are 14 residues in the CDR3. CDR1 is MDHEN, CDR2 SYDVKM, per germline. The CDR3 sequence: CASSLTGREETQYF. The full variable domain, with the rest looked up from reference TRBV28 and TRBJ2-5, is DVKVTQSSRYLVKRTGEKVFLECVQDMDHENMFWYRQDPGLGLRLIYFSYDVKMKEKGDIPEGYSVSREKKERFSLILESASTNQTSMYLCASSLTGREETQYFGPGTRLLVL.

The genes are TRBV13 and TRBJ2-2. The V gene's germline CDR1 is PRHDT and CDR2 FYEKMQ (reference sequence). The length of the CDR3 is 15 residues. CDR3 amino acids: CASSFGLRGTGELFF. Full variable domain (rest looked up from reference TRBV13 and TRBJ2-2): AAGVIQSPRHLIKEKRETATLKCYPIPRHDTVYWYQQGPGQDPQFLISFYEKMQSDKGSIPDRFSAQQFSDYHSELNMSSLELGDSALYFCASSFGLRGTGELFFGEGSRLTVL.